This T cell receptor beta chain was sequenced for a study of Graves' ophthalmopathy and Graves' hyperthyroidism. Study-wide points: Blood shared most expanded thyroid clonotypes above 0.001 frequency. Progression of ophthalmopathy was predicted by the model with 60% to 71% sensitivity and roughly 74% specificity.

This clonotype appeared many times. As yet, its antigen is unknown. This CDR3 is built from 16 residues. Germline V gene lookup returns CDR1 MNHNS and CDR2 SASEGT. V lost 7 bases, J lost 4 bases, and 22 bases lay in between. Investigators amplified TCR beta CDR3 regions from RNA transcripts. An opening RT-PCR round employed HTBI primers and preceded a second-round multiplex PCR. TCRdb reanalysed the multiplex PCR reads using MiXCR and keeps one entry per CDR3 protein. The sample gives hundreds of thousands of distinct CDR3 sequences, under 25% of which show up once; around 3.1% is in the top ten. Ineligible for inclusion were patients with other autoimmune diseases, uncontrolled infections, pregnancy or lactation.

The chain links TRBV6-1 to TRBJ1-2; no clear D gene. Sequencing used peripheral blood. This sequence was found in a woman under 30 with stable Graves' hyperthyroidism. The CDR3 DNA reads as TGTGCCAGCAAATATCCTGCAGGTGAAACCTTCTATGGCTACACCTTC. As protein: CASKYPAGETFYGYTF.